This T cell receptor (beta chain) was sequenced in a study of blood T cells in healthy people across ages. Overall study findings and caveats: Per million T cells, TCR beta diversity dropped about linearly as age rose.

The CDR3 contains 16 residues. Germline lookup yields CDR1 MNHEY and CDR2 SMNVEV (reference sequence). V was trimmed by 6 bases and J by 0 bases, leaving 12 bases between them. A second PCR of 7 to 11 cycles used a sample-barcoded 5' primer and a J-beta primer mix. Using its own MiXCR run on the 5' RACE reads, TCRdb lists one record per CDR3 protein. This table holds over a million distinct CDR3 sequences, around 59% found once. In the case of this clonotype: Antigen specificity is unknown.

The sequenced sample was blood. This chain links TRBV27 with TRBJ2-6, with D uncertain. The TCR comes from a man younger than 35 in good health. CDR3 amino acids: CASSLGSDSGANVLTF. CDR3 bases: TGTGCCAGCAGCCTAGGGTCTGACTCTGGGGCCAACGTCCTGACTTTC.